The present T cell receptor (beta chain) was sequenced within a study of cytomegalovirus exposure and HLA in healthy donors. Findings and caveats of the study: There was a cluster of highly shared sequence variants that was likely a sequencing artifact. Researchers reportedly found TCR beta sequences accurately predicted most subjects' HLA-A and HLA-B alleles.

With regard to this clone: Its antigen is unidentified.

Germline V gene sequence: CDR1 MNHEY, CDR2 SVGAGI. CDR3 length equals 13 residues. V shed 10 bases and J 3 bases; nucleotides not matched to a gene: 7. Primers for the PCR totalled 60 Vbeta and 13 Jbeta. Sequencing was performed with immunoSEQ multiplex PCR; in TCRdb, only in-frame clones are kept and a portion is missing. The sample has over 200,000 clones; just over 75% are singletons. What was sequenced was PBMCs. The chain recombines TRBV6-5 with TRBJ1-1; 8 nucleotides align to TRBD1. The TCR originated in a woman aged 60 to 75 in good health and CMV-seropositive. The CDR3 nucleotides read TGTGCCACCGGACAGGGACCTGACACTGAAGCTTTCTTT. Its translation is CATGQGPDTEAFF.